This T cell receptor (beta chain) was observed in a study of CXCR3-negative and CXCR3-positive naive CD8 T cells. Study summary: Sequencing yielded 140 million or so TRB reads, roughly 1.5 +/- 0.3 million per library.

Study-level points and caveats: Naive subsets displayed similar surface CD5, and TCR strength was inferred from TRB CDR3 properties.

Remarks on this clonotype: As yet, its antigen is unknown.

The authors made the TRB cDNA libraries by 5' RACE using UMI labels. TCRdb re-called the 5' RACE reads, yielding one record per CDR3 amino acid sequence without DNA. This repertoire includes some 28,000 distinct CDR3 sequences. This CDR3 spans 15 amino acids. Germline CDR1 SGHTA, CDR2 FQGNSA. This clonotype was sampled from a human donor in good health. Some clones in this sample may be carry-over from other donors' samples. The sample taken for sequencing was memory CD8+ T cells from blood. V and J are TRBV7-2 and TRBJ2-7; no DNA is available, so the TRBD2 call from TCRdb remains unchecked. The chain's CDR3 is CASSRVGSEGYEQYF. Based on the CDR3 plus reference TRBV7-2 and TRBJ2-7, the full variable domain is GAGVSQSPSNKVTEKGKDVELRCDPISGHTALYWYRQSLGQGLEFLIYFQGNSAPDKSGLPSDRFSAERTGGSVSTLTIQRTQQEDSAVYLCASSRVGSEGYEQYFGPGTRLTVT.